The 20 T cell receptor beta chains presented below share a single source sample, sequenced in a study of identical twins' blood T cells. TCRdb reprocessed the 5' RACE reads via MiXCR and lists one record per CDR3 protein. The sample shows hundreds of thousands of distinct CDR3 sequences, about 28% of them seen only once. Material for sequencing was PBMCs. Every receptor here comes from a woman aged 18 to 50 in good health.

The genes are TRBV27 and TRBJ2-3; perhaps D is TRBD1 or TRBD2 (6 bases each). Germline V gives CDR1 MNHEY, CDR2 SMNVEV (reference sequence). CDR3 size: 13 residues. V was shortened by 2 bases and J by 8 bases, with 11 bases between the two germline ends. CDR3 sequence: CASSLTEGGTQYF. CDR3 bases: TGTGCCAGCAGTTTAACAGAGGGGGGTACGCAGTATTTT.

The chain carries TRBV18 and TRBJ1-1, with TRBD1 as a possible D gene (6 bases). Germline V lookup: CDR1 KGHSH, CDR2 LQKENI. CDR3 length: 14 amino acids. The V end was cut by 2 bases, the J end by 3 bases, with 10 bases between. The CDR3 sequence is CASSPYREDTEAFF. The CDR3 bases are TGTGCCAGCTCACCATACAGGGAGGACACTGAAGCTTTCTTT.

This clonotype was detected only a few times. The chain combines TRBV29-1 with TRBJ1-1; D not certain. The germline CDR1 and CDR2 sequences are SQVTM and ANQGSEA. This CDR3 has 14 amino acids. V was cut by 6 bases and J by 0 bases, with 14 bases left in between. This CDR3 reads CSVGRRALNTEAFF. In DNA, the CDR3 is TGCAGCGTCGGCAGACGCGCGCTGAACACTGAAGCTTTCTTT. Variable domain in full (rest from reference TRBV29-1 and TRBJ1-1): SAVISQKPSRDICQRGTSLTIQCQVDSQVTMMFWYRQQPGQSLTLIATANQGSEATYESGFVIDKFPISRPNLTFSTLTVSNMSPEDSSIYLCSVGRRALNTEAFFGQGTRLTVV.

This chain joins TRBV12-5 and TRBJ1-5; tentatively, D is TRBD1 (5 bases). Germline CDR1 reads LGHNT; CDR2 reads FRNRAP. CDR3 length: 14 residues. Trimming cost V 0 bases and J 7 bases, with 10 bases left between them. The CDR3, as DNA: TGTGCTAGTGGTTTGGTAATTTGGGGCCAGCCCCAGCATTTT. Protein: CASGLVIWGQPQHF.

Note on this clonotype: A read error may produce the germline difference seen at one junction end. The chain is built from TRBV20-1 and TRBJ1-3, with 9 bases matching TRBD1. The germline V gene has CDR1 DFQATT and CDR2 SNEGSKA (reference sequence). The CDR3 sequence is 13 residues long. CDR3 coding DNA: TGCAGTGGGAAACAGGGGGCCGGAAGCACCATATATTTT. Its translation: CSGKQGAGSTIYF.

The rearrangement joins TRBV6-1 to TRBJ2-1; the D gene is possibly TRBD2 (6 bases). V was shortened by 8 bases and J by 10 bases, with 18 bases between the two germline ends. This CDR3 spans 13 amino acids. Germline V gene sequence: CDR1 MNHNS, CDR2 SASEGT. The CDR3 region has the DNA TGTGCCAGCGGGGAGGACTTAGCAGGCGAGCAGTTCTTC. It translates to CASGEDLAGEQFF.

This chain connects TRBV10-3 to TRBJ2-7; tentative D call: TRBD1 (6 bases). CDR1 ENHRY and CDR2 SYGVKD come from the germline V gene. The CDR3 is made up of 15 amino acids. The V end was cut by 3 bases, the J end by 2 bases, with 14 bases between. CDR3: CAISDTRGRTYEQYF. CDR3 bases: TGTGCCATCAGTGACACCAGGGGCAGGACCTACGAGCAGTACTTC.

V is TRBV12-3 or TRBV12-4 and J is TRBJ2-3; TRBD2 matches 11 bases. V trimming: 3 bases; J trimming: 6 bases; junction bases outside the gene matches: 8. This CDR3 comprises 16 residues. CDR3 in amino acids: CASSFGSSGGMDTQYF. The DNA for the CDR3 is TGTGCCAGCAGTTTTGGCTCTAGCGGGGGGATGGATACGCAGTATTTT.

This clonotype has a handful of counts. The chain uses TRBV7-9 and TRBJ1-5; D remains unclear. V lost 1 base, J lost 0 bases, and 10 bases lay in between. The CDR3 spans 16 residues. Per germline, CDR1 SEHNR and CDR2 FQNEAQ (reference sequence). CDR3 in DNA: TGTGCCAGCAGCTTAGTGGGCAGCCTTAGCAATCAGCCCCAGCATTTT. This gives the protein CASSLVGSLSNQPQHF.

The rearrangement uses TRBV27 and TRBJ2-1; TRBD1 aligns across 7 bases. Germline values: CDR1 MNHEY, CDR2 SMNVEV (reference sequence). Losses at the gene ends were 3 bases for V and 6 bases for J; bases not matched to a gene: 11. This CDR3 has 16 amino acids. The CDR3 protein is CASSFSTGVWGNEQFF. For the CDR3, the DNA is TGTGCCAGCAGTTTCTCAACAGGGGTATGGGGCAATGAGCAGTTCTTC.

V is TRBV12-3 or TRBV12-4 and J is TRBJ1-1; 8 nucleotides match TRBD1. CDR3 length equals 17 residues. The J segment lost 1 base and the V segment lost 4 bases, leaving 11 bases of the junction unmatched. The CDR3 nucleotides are TGTGCCAGCAGTTCCTCCCCTGGACAGGGTTCGAACACTGAAGCTTTCTTT. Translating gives CASSSSPGQGSNTEAFF.

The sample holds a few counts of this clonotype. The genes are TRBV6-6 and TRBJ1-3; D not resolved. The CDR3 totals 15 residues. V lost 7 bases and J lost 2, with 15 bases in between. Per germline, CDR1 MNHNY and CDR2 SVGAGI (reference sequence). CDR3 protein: CASTMDRTTGNTIYF. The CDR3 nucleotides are TGTGCCAGCACCATGGACCGTACCACTGGAAACACCATATATTTT.

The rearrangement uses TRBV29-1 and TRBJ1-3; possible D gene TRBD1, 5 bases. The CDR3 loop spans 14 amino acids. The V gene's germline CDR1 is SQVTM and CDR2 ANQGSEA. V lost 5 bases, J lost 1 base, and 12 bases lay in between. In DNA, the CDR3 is TGCAGCGTTATGGGACTACTTTCTGGAAACACCATATATTTT. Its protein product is CSVMGLLSGNTIYF.

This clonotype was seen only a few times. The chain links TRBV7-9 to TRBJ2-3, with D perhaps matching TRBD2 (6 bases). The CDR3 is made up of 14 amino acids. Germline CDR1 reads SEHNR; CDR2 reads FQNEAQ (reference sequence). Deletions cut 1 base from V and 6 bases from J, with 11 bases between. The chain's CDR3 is CASSLELSGDTQYF. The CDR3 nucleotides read TGTGCCAGCAGCTTAGAACTCAGCGGGGATACGCAGTATTTT. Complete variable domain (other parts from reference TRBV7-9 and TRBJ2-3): DTGVSQNPRHKITKRGQNVTFRCDPISEHNRLYWYRQTLGQGPEFLTYFQNEAQLEKSRLLSDRFSAERPKGSFSTLEIQRTEQGDSAMYLCASSLELSGDTQYFGPGTRLTVL.

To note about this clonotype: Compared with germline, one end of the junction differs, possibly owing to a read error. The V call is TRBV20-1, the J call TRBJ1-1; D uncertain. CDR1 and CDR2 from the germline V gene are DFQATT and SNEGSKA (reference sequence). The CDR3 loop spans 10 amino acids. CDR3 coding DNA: TGCAGTGCTAGAGACTCCCGGGCGTCCTTT. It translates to CSARDSRASF.

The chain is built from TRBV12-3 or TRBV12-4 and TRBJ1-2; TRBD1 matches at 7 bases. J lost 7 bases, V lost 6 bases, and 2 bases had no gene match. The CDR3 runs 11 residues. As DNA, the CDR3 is TGTGCCAGCAGCACAGGGGCTGGCTACACCTTC. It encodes CASSTGAGYTF.

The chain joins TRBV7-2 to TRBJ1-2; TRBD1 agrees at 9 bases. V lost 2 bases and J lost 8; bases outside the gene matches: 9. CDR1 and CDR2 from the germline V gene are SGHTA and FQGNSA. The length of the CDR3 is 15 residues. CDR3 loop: CASSLNRGRVEGYTF. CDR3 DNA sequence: TGTGCCAGCAGCTTAAACAGGGGGCGCGTGGAGGGCTACACCTTC.

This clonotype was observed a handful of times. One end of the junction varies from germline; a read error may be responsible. DNA for the CDR3: TGTACCAGCAGCCATACGGATCATGAGCAGTTCTTC. This encodes CTSSHTDHEQFF. This rearrangement joins TRBV6-6 to TRBJ2-1, with D uncertain. The germline V gene has CDR1 MNHNY and CDR2 SVGAGI (reference sequence). This CDR3 contains 12 residues.

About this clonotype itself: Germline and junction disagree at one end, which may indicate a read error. The CDR3 protein is CTSKPLWGDTQYF. As DNA, the CDR3 is TGTACCAGCAAGCCTTTATGGGGAGATACGCAGTATTTT. This rearrangement joins TRBV5-6 to TRBJ2-3; no clear D. CDR1 SGHDT and CDR2 YYEEEE come from the germline V gene. The CDR3 is 13 residues long.

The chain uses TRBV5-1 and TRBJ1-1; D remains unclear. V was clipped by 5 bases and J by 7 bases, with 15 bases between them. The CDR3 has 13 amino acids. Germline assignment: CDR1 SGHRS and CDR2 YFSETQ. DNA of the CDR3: TGCGCCAGCAGTATAGAGGTTTGGGGTGAAGCTTTCTTT. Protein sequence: CASSIEVWGEAFF.